Listed here are 30 T cell receptor beta chains from one sample, sequenced in a study of blood T cell repertoires in COVID-19. Only in-frame clones appear in the TCRdb table, and some are missing; sequencing was by immunoSEQ multiplex PCR. The sample lists about 49,000 clones, around 85% occurring once. Sequencing was carried out using peripheral blood. The source is a human donor in a cohort sampled during active COVID-19.

The chain employs TRBV5-1 and TRBJ2-1; 9 bases line up with TRBD1. This CDR3 has 15 residues. With 4 bases clipped from V and 6 bases from J, the junction kept 8 bases outside the gene matches. The germline V gene encodes CDR1 SGHRS and CDR2 YFSETQ. Written as DNA, the CDR3 is TGCGCCAGCAGCCCAAGGACAGGGGAGGTCAATGAGCAGTTCTTC. Translating gives CASSPRTGEVNEQFF.

V is TRBV4-3 and J is TRBJ2-7, with 16 positions matching TRBD2. The trim removed 3 bases at V and 8 bases at J, leaving 7 bases unmatched. The germline CDR1 and CDR2 sequences are LGHNA and YSLEER. This CDR3 region has 16 residues. The CDR3 spells CASSQGLAGGPYQQYF. As DNA, the CDR3 is TGCGCCAGCAGCCAGGGACTAGCGGGAGGGCCATACCAGCAGTACTTC.

The chain combines TRBV2 with TRBJ2-5; the match to TRBD2 covers 7 bases. V shed 6 bases and J 4 bases; nucleotides not matched to a gene: 8. CDR1 and CDR2 (germline): SNHLY, FYNNEI. The CDR3 has 14 amino acids. The CDR3 reads CASSSGGSGETQYF. The CDR3 DNA sequence: TGTGCCAGCAGCTCGGGGGGTTCGGGAGAGACCCAGTACTTC.

V gene TRBV28 combines with J gene TRBJ1-4; perhaps TRBD1 as D (5 bases). This CDR3 has 15 amino acids. Trimming shortened V by 8 bases and J by 8 bases, and 21 bases separated the two germline ends. Germline assignment: CDR1 MDHEN and CDR2 SYDVKM. The chain's CDR3 is CASLPEGQGEEKLFF. The CDR3 bases are TGTGCCAGCCTCCCGGAGGGGCAGGGTGAAGAAAAACTGTTTTTT.

The J gene is TRBJ1-1, the V gene TRBV6-6; D possibly corresponds to TRBD1 (5 bases). The CDR3 contains 12 residues. Germline V gene data show CDR1 as MNHNY and CDR2 as SVGAGI (reference sequence). Between the trimmed V and J ends, which lost 9 bases and 5 bases, there was a span of 13 bases. The CDR3 nucleotides are TGTGCCAGTAGACAGATACAGACTGAAGCTTTCTTT. Translating gives CASRQIQTEAFF.

J is TRBJ1-1 and V is TRBV3-1 (or the pseudogene TRBV3-2); 9 nucleotides line up with TRBD1. Germline assignment: CDR1 LGHDT and CDR2 YNNKEL (reference sequence). The CDR3 extends over 18 amino acids. The ends lost 3 bases at V and 3 bases at J; junction bases unmatched: 14. CDR3 in amino acids: CASSHSDRGVGWYTEAFF. The DNA for the CDR3 is TGTGCCAGCAGCCATTCGGACAGGGGAGTAGGGTGGTACACTGAAGCTTTCTTT.

This clone has only one observation. V usage is TRBV9 and J usage is TRBJ1-4; the D gene is possibly TRBD1 (6 bases). This CDR3 is built from 15 residues. CDR1 SGDLS and CDR2 YYNGEE come from the germline V gene. With 4 bases removed from V and 8 bases from J, the gap between germline ends came to 18 bases. The CDR3: CASSLLGQGQEKLFF. The CDR3 DNA is TGTGCCAGCAGCCTCCTGGGGCAGGGACAAGAAAAACTGTTTTTT.

The rearrangement uses TRBV5-1 and TRBJ2-5, with 9 bases matching TRBD1. Germline assignment: CDR1 SGHRS and CDR2 YFSETQ. The CDR3 length is 15 residues. J gave up 1 base and V 2 bases, and 3 bases lay outside the gene matches. As DNA, the CDR3 is TGCGCCAGCAGCTTAGGACAGGGGATCCAAGAGACCCAGTACTTC. This translates into CASSLGQGIQETQYF.

This chain joins TRBV7-9 and TRBJ2-7; 7 bases fit TRBD1. V shed 1 base, J shed 2 bases, and the junction held 5 bases outside the gene matches. CDR1 and CDR2 from the germline V gene are SEHNR and FQNEAQ (reference sequence). The CDR3 runs to 15 residues. The CDR3 bases are TGTGCCAGCAGCTTAGATGCGACAGGGACCTACGAGCAGTACTTC. This encodes CASSLDATGTYEQYF.

The chain employs TRBV9 and TRBJ1-5, with a weak D call TRBD1 (5 bases). CDR1 and CDR2 (germline): SGDLS, YYNGEE. V lost 0 bases and J lost 3, with 7 bases in between. The CDR3 is made up of 14 amino acids. Here the CDR3 DNA reads TGTGCCAGCAGCGTAGAGGGGAACAATCAGCCCCAGCATTTT. As protein: CASSVEGNNQPQHF. The full variable domain, its missing parts supplied by reference TRBV9 and TRBJ1-5, is DSGVTQTPKHLITATGQRVTLRCSPRSGDLSVYWYQQSLDQGLQFLIQYYNGEERAKGNILERFSAQQFPDLHSELNLSSLELGDSALYFCASSVEGNNQPQHFGDGTRLSIL.

This clone occurred a few times. The chain joins TRBV5-1 to TRBJ2-1; D is possibly TRBD1 (6 bases). This CDR3 contains 18 residues. CDR1 SGHRS and CDR2 YFSETQ come from the germline V gene. The V gene lost 2 bases and the J gene lost 3 bases, with 21 bases spanning the gap. The CDR3 reads CASSFLGLTDSLYNEQFF. CDR3 bases: TGCGCCAGCAGCTTTTTGGGGCTAACGGACAGCCTCTACAATGAGCAGTTCTTC. The whole variable domain, filled in from reference TRBV5-1 and TRBJ2-1, reads KAGVTQTPRYLIKTRGQQVTLSCSPISGHRSVSWYQQTPGQGLQFLFEYFSETQRNKGNFPGRFSGRQFSNSRSEMNVSTLELGDSALYLCASSFLGLTDSLYNEQFFGPGTRLTVL.

The rearrangement joins TRBV28 to TRBJ2-2; 14 bases match TRBD2. The V gene's germline CDR1 is MDHEN and CDR2 SYDVKM. This CDR3 is built from 14 residues. V was pared by 10 bases and J by 7 bases, with 5 bases of the junction left unmatched. The CDR3 DNA is TGTGCCACCCTGACTAGCGGGAGGGTCGGGGAGCTGTTTTTT. Translation: CATLTSGRVGELFF.

The gene calls are TRBV10-2 and TRBJ2-7; 13 bases map to TRBD2. This CDR3 contains 15 residues. With 2 bases clipped from V and 5 bases from J, the junction kept 3 bases outside the gene matches. Germline V lookup: CDR1 WSHSY, CDR2 SAAADI. CDR3 bases: TGCGCCAGCAGTGAGGGACTAGCGGGAGTGAACGAGCAGTACTTC. It specifies CASSEGLAGVNEQYF.

The V call is TRBV5-1, the J call TRBJ2-1; D is possibly TRBD2 (5 bases). Germline V gene data show CDR1 as SGHRS and CDR2 as YFSETQ. Trimming stripped 1 base from V and 5 bases from J, with 10 bases between. CDR3 size: 14 residues. The CDR3 region has the DNA TGCGCCAGCAGCTTGCCTCGGGGTAACAATGAGCAGTTCTTC. This translates into CASSLPRGNNEQFF.

This clone occurred a few times. The chain has TRBV5-1 and TRBJ2-5; 13 bases agree with TRBD2. This CDR3 has 17 residues. V trimming: 0 bases; J trimming: 2 bases; junction bases outside the gene matches: 4. Germline loops: CDR1 SGHRS, CDR2 YFSETQ. Written as DNA, the CDR3 is TGCGCCAGCAGCTTGGCCGGGACTAGCGGGGTACAAGAGACCCAGTACTTC. It encodes CASSLAGTSGVQETQYF.

The chain employs TRBV23-1 and TRBJ2-7; 8 bases agree with TRBD2. TRBV23-1 is labeled an ORF, and its function is uncertain. The V gene end was trimmed by 9 bases and the J gene end by 2 bases; junction bases not matched to a gene: 21. The CDR3 is 18 residues long. The CDR3 nucleotides read TGCGCCAGACCACCGGGGGGGACCGACAGAAGAATAACCTACGAGCAGTACTTC. Amino acid sequence: CARPPGGTDRRITYEQYF.

In its sample, this clone was seen a few times. The chain uses TRBV19 and TRBJ1-1, with D unclear. The ends were cut back, 2 bases at V and 5 bases at J, with 18 bases in the middle. Germline lookup yields CDR1 LNHDA and CDR2 SQIVND (reference sequence). The length of the CDR3 is 16 residues. CDR3 amino acids: CASSIYSGGRKTEAFF. For the CDR3, the DNA is TGTGCCAGTAGTATATACAGTGGAGGGCGGAAGACTGAAGCTTTCTTT.

The chain couples TRBV30 to TRBJ2-4; D perhaps matches TRBD2 (5 bases). The CDR3 spans 14 residues. Trimming cost V 1 base and J 1 base, with 8 bases left between them. Germline V gene sequence: CDR1 GTSNPN, CDR2 SVGIG (reference sequence). The CDR3 DNA is TGTGCCTGGAGTGGAACTAGGGCCAAAAACATTCAGTACTTC. Amino acids: CAWSGTRAKNIQYF.

The chain carries TRBV5-1 and TRBJ1-1; no firm D call. The germline V and J ends were trimmed by 1 base and 1 base, with 8 bases remaining between them. Germline CDR1 is SGHRS and CDR2 is YFSETQ. The CDR3 totals 14 residues. The CDR3 nucleotides read TGCGCCAGCAGCTTGTATCAGGCGAACACTGAAGCTTTCTTT. Residues: CASSLYQANTEAFF.

This clone was detected only a few times. The gene calls are TRBV7-9 and TRBJ1-1, with D possibly matching TRBD1 (5 bases). CDR1 and CDR2 (germline): SEHNR, FQNEAQ (reference sequence). V gave up 2 bases and J gave up 1 base, with 8 bases separating them. The CDR3 sequence is 14 residues long. CDR3 nucleotide sequence: TGTGCCAGCAGCTTAACGCAGGGGAACACTGAAGCTTTCTTT. This gives the protein CASSLTQGNTEAFF.

The chain links TRBV12-3 or TRBV12-4 to TRBJ2-1; D unresolved. The germline V and J ends were trimmed by 3 bases and 1 base, with 4 bases remaining between them. This CDR3 contains 13 residues. DNA of the CDR3: TGTGCCAGCAGTTTGAGGTCCTACAATGAGCAGTTCTTC. Translation gives CASSLRSYNEQFF.

The chain couples TRBV7-9 to TRBJ1-4, with TRBD1 matching over 9 bases. The junction had 4 bases not matched to a gene; V was cut back by 5 bases and J by 0 bases. CDR3 size: 16 residues. Germline CDR1 reads SEHNR; CDR2 reads FQNEAQ (reference sequence). This chain's CDR3 is CASSQGTGPTNEKLFF. The CDR3 bases are TGTGCCAGCAGCCAGGGGACAGGGCCAACTAATGAAAAACTGTTTTTT.

V and J are TRBV6-5 and TRBJ1-2; 8 bases are a match to TRBD1. There are 14 residues in the CDR3. The germline V gene has CDR1 MNHEY and CDR2 SVGAGI. J gave up 4 bases and V 1 base, and 2 bases lay outside the gene matches. The CDR3 DNA reads TGTGCCAGCAGTTACTTGGGACAGGCCTATGGCTACACCTTC. It specifies CASSYLGQAYGYTF.

V usage is TRBV5-5 and J usage is TRBJ2-6; 7 nucleotides line up with TRBD1. The V gene end was trimmed by 5 bases and the J gene end by 0 bases; junction bases not matched to a gene: 8. Germline loops: CDR1 SGHKS, CDR2 YYEKEE (reference sequence). There are 17 residues in the CDR3. The CDR3, as DNA: TGTGCCAGCAGATCGGACAGGACCCTCTCTGGGGCCAACGTCCTGACTTTC. Protein: CASRSDRTLSGANVLTF. Complete variable domain (other parts from reference TRBV5-5 and TRBJ2-6): DAGVTQSPTHLIKTRGQQVTLRCSPISGHKSVSWYQQVLGQGPQFIFQYYEKEERGRGNFPDRFSARQFPNYSSELNVNALLLGDSALYLCASRSDRTLSGANVLTFGAGSRLTVL.

The chain couples TRBV11-2 to TRBJ1-1, with 9 positions matching TRBD1. CDR1 is SGHAT, CDR2 FQNNGV, per germline. V shed 2 bases and J 4 bases; nucleotides not matched to a gene: 11. The CDR3 has 17 amino acids. CDR3 coding DNA: TGTGCCAGCAGCTTACACCTACAGGGGGCTGGTGGCACTGAAGCTTTCTTT. It codes for CASSLHLQGAGGTEAFF.

The rearrangement uses TRBV6-5 and TRBJ1-5; 7 bases line up with TRBD1. The CDR3 runs 13 residues. Per germline, CDR1 MNHEY and CDR2 SVGAGI. The ends lost 2 bases at V and 9 bases at J; junction bases unmatched: 4. The DNA of the CDR3 is TGTGCCAGCAGTTACACAGGGGCCGGGCCCCAGCATTTT. Translated: CASSYTGAGPQHF.

V is TRBV7-9 and J is TRBJ2-1; 8 nucleotides agree with TRBD1. The CDR3 length is 15 residues. The V segment lost 5 bases and the J segment 0 bases; nucleotides outside the gene matches: 3. CDR1 is SEHNR, CDR2 FQNEAQ, per germline (reference sequence). CDR3 sequence reads: CASSATGVSYNEQFF. The CDR3 DNA reads TGTGCCAGCAGCGCGACAGGGGTCTCCTACAATGAGCAGTTCTTC. Combining the CDR3 with reference TRBV7-9 and TRBJ2-1 gives the whole variable domain DTGVSQNPRHKITKRGQNVTFRCDPISEHNRLYWYRQTLGQGPEFLTYFQNEAQLEKSRLLSDRFSAERPKGSFSTLEIQRTEQGDSAMYLCASSATGVSYNEQFFGPGTRLTVL.

V usage is TRBV6-5 and J usage is TRBJ1-2, with a weak D call TRBD1 (6 bases). V lost 2 bases and J 6 bases, leaving 19 bases between the germline ends. The CDR3 has 16 residues. Germline V CDR1 and CDR2: MNHEY, SVGAGI. CDR3 in amino acids: CASSYGSGVVFHGYTF. The DNA of the CDR3 is TGTGCCAGCAGTTACGGGTCAGGGGTGGTATTTCATGGCTACACCTTC.

This sequence joins TRBV19 and TRBJ2-3; D is uncertain. Germline-derived CDR1 and CDR2 are LNHDA and SQIVND (reference sequence). This CDR3 has 14 amino acids. V was pared by 4 bases and J by 1 base, with 9 bases between. The CDR3 protein is CASSTRGGTDTQYF. CDR3 bases: TGTGCCAGTAGTACTCGCGGTGGCACAGATACGCAGTATTTT. The complete variable domain, with remaining parts taken from reference TRBV19 and TRBJ2-3, reads DGGITQSPKYLFRKEGQNVTLSCEQNLNHDAMYWYRQDPGQGLRLIYYSQIVNDFQKGDIAEGYSVSREKKESFPLTVTSAQKNPTAFYLCASSTRGGTDTQYFGPGTRLTVL.

The J gene is TRBJ2-2, the V gene TRBV11-3; 8 bases are shared with TRBD1. The CDR3 runs 15 residues. V shed 3 bases and J 7 bases; nucleotides not matched to a gene: 7. Germline V gene data show CDR1 as SGHNT and CDR2 as YENEEA. The CDR3 DNA follows: TGTGCCAGCAGCTTTGGACAGGGAACGAACGGGGAGCTGTTTTTT. Its translation is CASSFGQGTNGELFF. The full variable domain, its missing parts supplied by reference TRBV11-3 and TRBJ2-2, is EAGVVQSPRYKIIEKKQPVAFWCNPISGHNTLYWYLQNLGQGPELLIRYENEEAVDDSQLPKDRFSAERLKGVDSTLKIQPAELGDSAVYLCASSFGQGTNGELFFGEGSRLTVL.